These 17 T cell receptor beta chains share one sample of origin, sequenced in a study of T cell changes during pregnancy in multiple sclerosis. Assay: immunoSEQ multiplex PCR; the TCRdb copy retains only in-frame clones and omits some. This table has tens of thousands of clones, 90% to 95% appearing once. Sequencing used CD8+ T cells from peripheral blood mononuclear cells, obtained after pregnancy. The source is a female donor with multiple sclerosis, enrolled in a pregnancy study.

This sequence joins TRBV5-4 and TRBJ2-2, with D maybe TRBD2 (5 bases). The CDR3 is 14 residues long. Per the germline V gene, CDR1 is SGHNT and CDR2 is YYREEE (reference sequence). The germline V and J ends were trimmed by 2 bases and 2 bases, with 7 bases remaining between them. The CDR3 loop reads CASSLAVNTGELFF. CDR3 in DNA: TGTGCCAGCAGCTTAGCGGTAAACACCGGGGAGCTGTTTTTT. The variable domain in full, completed from reference TRBV5-4 and TRBJ2-2, reads ETGVTQSPTHLIKTRGQQVTLRCSSQSGHNTVSWYQQALGQGPQFIFQYYREEENGRGNFPPRFSGLQFPNYSSELNVNALELDDSALYLCASSLAVNTGELFFGEGSRLTVL.

The chain carries TRBV7-3 and TRBJ1-1; TRBD1 matches at 8 bases. The CDR3 is 14 residues long. Germline loops: CDR1 SGHTA, CDR2 FQGTGA. Germline trimming cut 5 bases from V and 7 bases from J; bases unmatched to any gene: 9. CDR3 sequence reads: CASSIAGTGVEAFF. In DNA form, the CDR3 reads TGTGCCAGCAGCATCGCCGGGACAGGCGTTGAAGCTTTCTTT.

The rearrangement uses TRBV9 and TRBJ2-1, with D possibly matching TRBD1 (6 bases). V dropped 9 bases and J dropped 2 bases, with 9 bases sitting between them. The length of the CDR3 is 12 residues. CDR1 SGDLS and CDR2 YYNGEE come from the germline V gene. The CDR3 spells CANRQAYNEQFF. The CDR3 region has the DNA TGTGCCAACCGACAGGCCTACAATGAGCAGTTCTTC.

The chain links TRBV7-2 to TRBJ1-1; 9 nucleotides match TRBD1. Trimming cost V 6 bases and J 0 bases; bases outside gene matches: 8. This CDR3 has 16 residues. Germline loops: CDR1 SGHTA, CDR2 FQGNSA. The CDR3 loop is CASSHRGLYLNTEAFF. The CDR3 DNA is TGTGCCAGCAGTCACAGGGGGCTTTATTTGAACACTGAAGCTTTCTTT.

The chain joins TRBV19 to TRBJ1-1; TRBD1 aligns across 11 bases. Germline V CDR1 and CDR2: LNHDA, SQIVND (reference sequence). Germline trimming cut 5 bases from V and 8 bases from J; bases unmatched to any gene: 7. CDR3 length: 14 residues. CDR3 amino acids: CASSFGQGASEAFF. In DNA form, the CDR3 reads TGTGCCAGTAGTTTCGGACAGGGGGCTTCCGAAGCTTTCTTT.

As to this clone: The germline gene is not matched at one end of the junction; a read error may be the cause. J is TRBJ1-2 and V is TRBV5-4; 7 nucleotides line up with TRBD1. Germline-derived CDR1 and CDR2 are SGHNT and YYREEE (reference sequence). This CDR3 contains 14 residues. In DNA, the CDR3 is TGCGCCAGCAGCCAAGAGTTAGGGGGCCGTGGCTACACCTTC. This translates into CASSQELGGRGYTF.

The rearrangement links TRBV7-9 to TRBJ2-7; D is possibly TRBD1 (6 bases). Germline-derived CDR1 and CDR2 are SEHNR and FQNEAQ (reference sequence). This CDR3 spans 13 amino acids. The V and J ends lost 5 bases and 0 bases respectively, with 8 bases between them. The CDR3: CASSPGHSYEQYF. The CDR3 DNA reads as TGTGCCAGCAGCCCGGGACACTCCTACGAGCAGTACTTC.

V gene TRBV15 combines with J gene TRBJ1-1, with 10 bases lining up with TRBD1. There are 15 residues in the CDR3. Germline lookup yields CDR1 LNHNV and CDR2 YYDKDF (reference sequence). V lost 3 bases to trimming and J lost 1 base; unmatched junction nucleotides: 2. The CDR3 DNA reads TGTGCCACCAGCAGGGACAGGGGGACGAACACTGAAGCTTTCTTT. Protein: CATSRDRGTNTEAFF.

CDR3: CASSQHTGTLNTEAFF. CDR3 bases: TGCGCCAGCAGCCAACACACAGGGACACTGAACACTGAAGCTTTCTTT. This chain connects TRBV4-3 to TRBJ1-1; D might be TRBD1 (6 bases). With 2 bases removed from V and 0 bases from J, the gap between germline ends came to 13 bases. The germline V gene has CDR1 LGHNA and CDR2 YSLEER. This CDR3 spans 16 amino acids.

The V call is TRBV4-3, the J call TRBJ1-1, with 7 bases identical to TRBD1. The germline CDR1 and CDR2 sequences are LGHNA and YSLEER. The V and J ends lost 6 bases and 0 bases, in that order; junction bases with no gene match: 4. This CDR3 is built from 14 residues. The DNA for the CDR3 is TGCGCCAGCAGTCCGGGACAGATGAACACTGAAGCTTTCTTT. Its translation is CASSPGQMNTEAFF.

The rearrangement links TRBV28 to TRBJ1-5; weak D call: TRBD1 (5 bases). Looked up from germline, CDR1 is MDHEN and CDR2 is SYDVKM. V was clipped by 4 bases and J by 6 bases, with 13 bases between them. This CDR3 contains 14 residues. This CDR3 reads CASSSQRGTQPQHF. In DNA, the CDR3 is TGTGCCAGCAGTTCCCAGCGGGGCACTCAGCCCCAGCATTTT.

The chain is built from TRBV7-2 and TRBJ1-3; D gene unclear. The CDR3 is 13 residues long. Between the trimmed V and J ends, which lost 1 base and 3 bases, there was a span of 4 bases. Per germline, CDR1 SGHTA and CDR2 FQGNSA. The CDR3 DNA reads as TGTGCCAGCAGCTTAGATTATGGAAACACCATATATTTT. Translated: CASSLDYGNTIYF.

This sequence joins TRBV27 and TRBJ2-1; D is possibly TRBD2 (6 bases). The V end lost 5 bases, the J end lost 9 bases, and 17 bases lay between the germline ends. Per the germline V gene, CDR1 is MNHEY and CDR2 is SMNVEV (reference sequence). The CDR3 consists of 14 residues. The CDR3 loop is CASSLFAGLSEQFF. The CDR3 DNA is TGTGCCAGCAGTCTTTTCGCGGGATTGAGTGAGCAGTTCTTC.

The V gene is TRBV27, the J gene TRBJ1-1, with D uncertain. CDR1 and CDR2 from the germline V gene are MNHEY and SMNVEV (reference sequence). This CDR3 contains 14 residues. The V and J ends lost 6 bases and 3 bases respectively, with 14 bases between them. DNA for the CDR3: TGTGCCAGCAGGGTAGGTTGGGCTGACACTGAAGCTTTCTTT. Its protein is CASRVGWADTEAFF.

This clone has only one observation. The rearrangement links TRBV4-1 to TRBJ2-1; D may be TRBD2 (6 bases). The V gene's germline CDR1 is MGHRA and CDR2 YSYEKL. V lost 6 bases and J lost 8, with 20 bases in between. CDR3 length equals 15 residues. The CDR3 DNA reads as TGCGCCAGCAGTCTTGGGAGGCTCCGGGACGATGAGCAGTTCTTC. Protein product: CASSLGRLRDDEQFF.

The V call is TRBV7-9, the J call TRBJ2-7, with TRBD1 identical over 11 bases. Trimming cost V 5 bases and J 2 bases; bases outside gene matches: 5. CDR1 and CDR2 (germline): SEHNR, FQNEAQ (reference sequence). The CDR3 extends over 15 amino acids. The CDR3 DNA sequence: TGTGCCAGCAGCAGAGGACAGGGGGCAACCTACGAGCAGTACTTC. Translating it yields CASSRGQGATYEQYF.

The chain recombines TRBV2 with TRBJ2-7; 9 bases align to TRBD1. CDR1 and CDR2 from the germline V gene are SNHLY and FYNNEI. The CDR3 totals 14 residues. The J segment lost 5 bases and the V segment lost 7 bases, leaving 9 bases of the junction unmatched. In nucleotides, the CDR3 is TGTGCCAGCATCCCACGGACAGGGGCCCACGAGCAGTACTTC. Its protein is CASIPRTGAHEQYF.